The rows below give T cell receptor beta chains drawn from one sample of a study of T cells after somatic rescue of genetic block. Here immunoSEQ multiplex PCR was the method, and the copy in TCRdb shows in-frame clones only, minus some. This table has 60,000 to 75,000 clones, about 90% appearing once. Sequencing was done on a sample of peripheral blood mononuclear cells (PBMCs). All receptors come from a man in his forties. The CDR3 runs from the conserved cysteine through the conserved F or W. A D gene is named only where the DNA matches it firmly. Clone size appears in some rows only: once, few, many, or a class for an expanded clone.

NA,NA,TRBV28,TRBJ1-4,CASSFVGRGLATNEKLFF,TGTGCCAGCAGCTTCGTTGGTAGGGGCCTTGCAACTAATGAAAAACTGTTTTTT
NA,TRBD1,TRBV7-8,TRBJ2-5,CASSLARDRVEEQYF,TGTGCCAGCAGCTTAGCGCGGGACAGGGTGGAAGAGCAGTACTTC
NA,TRBD1,TRBV9,TRBJ2-1,CASNTHGTGGIEQFF,TGTGCCAGCAATACTCACGGGACAGGGGGAATTGAGCAGTTCTTC
NA,NA,TRBV6-5,TRBJ2-3,CASSSGGSTDTQYF,TGTGCCAGCAGTTCTGGAGGGAGCACAGATACGCAGTATTTT
few,NA,TRBV5-1,TRBJ2-1,CASSSGLSSKNEQFF,TGCGCCAGCAGCTCGGGACTCTCATCCAAGAATGAGCAGTTCTTC
once,TRBD1,TRBV10-3,TRBJ1-1,CAISTGAADTEAFF,TGTGCCATCAGTACAGGGGCAGCGGACACTGAAGCTTTCTTT
once,NA,TRBV21-1,TRBJ2-7,CASSLHGLDEQYF,TGTGCCAGCAGCTTACACGGGTTGGACGAGCAGTACTTC
NA,TRBD2,TRBV11-2,TRBJ2-7,CASSLEKLAGGTNLYEQYF,TGTGCCAGCAGCTTAGAGAAGCTAGCGGGGGGCACCAATCTCTACGAGCAGTACTTC
NA,NA,TRBV27,TRBJ2-3,CASSLRTDTDTQYF,TGTGCCAGCAGTTTACGGACGGACACAGATACGCAGTATTTT
NA,NA,TRBV7-9,TRBJ2-7,CASSLAPTGGEQYF,TGTGCCAGCAGCTTAGCGCCGACTGGGGGCGAGCAGTACTTC
NA,NA,TRBV19,TRBJ2-1,CASSIDPSGTYNEQFF,TGTGCCAGTAGTATTGACCCAAGCGGCACCTACAATGAGCAGTTCTTC
NA,TRBD2,TRBV18,TRBJ2-7,CASSRGTSGGPYEQYF,TGTGCCAGCTCACGCGGGACTAGCGGGGGTCCCTACGAGCAGTACTTC
once,TRBD2,TRBV7-2,TRBJ2-3,CASSLWGLAGLDTQYF,TGTGCCAGCAGCCTATGGGGACTAGCGGGACTAGATACGCAGTATTTT
once,NA,TRBV18,TRBJ2-5,CASSPDVPQETQYF,TGTGCCAGCTCACCCGACGTACCCCAAGAGACCCAGTACTTC
NA,TRBD2,TRBV5-4,TRBJ2-5,CASSFTRGGQETQYF,TGTGCCAGCAGCTTTACTCGCGGGGGGCAAGAGACCCAGTACTTC
NA,TRBD1,TRBV10-2,TRBJ1-2,CASRGTGLYGYTF,TGCGCCAGCAGAGGGACAGGGCTCTATGGCTACACCTTC
NA,NA,TRBV6-6,TRBJ2-5,CASSYRDIETQYF,TGTGCCAGCAGTTACCGGGACATTGAGACCCAGTACTTC
NA,NA,TRBV5-5,TRBJ1-4,CASTQEIYNEKLFF,TGTGCCTCTACCCAGGAGATCTATAATGAAAAACTGTTTTTT
NA,TRBD1,TRBV18,TRBJ2-5,CASSPTGQETQYF,TGTGCCAGCTCACCGACAGGGCAAGAGACCCAGTACTTC
NA,TRBD2,TRBV6-6,TRBJ2-5,CASRTGGPEETQYF,TGTGCCAGTCGTACGGGGGGGCCGGAAGAGACCCAGTACTTC
NA,TRBD2,TRBV2,TRBJ2-7,CASSARGSVYEQYF,TGTGCCAGCAGTGCTCGCGGGAGTGTGTACGAGCAGTACTTC
once,NA,TRBV5-1,TRBJ2-3,CASSLVDTQYF,TGCGCCAGCAGCTTGGTGGATACGCAGTATTTT
NA,NA,TRBV4-2,TRBJ2-2,CASTLSTGNTGELFF,TGTGCCAGCACTCTATCAACAGGGAACACCGGGGAGCTGTTTTTT
few,NA,TRBV7-9,TRBJ2-5,CASSSRQETQYF,TGTGCCAGCAGCTCCAGACAAGAGACCCAGTACTTC
NA,NA,TRBV5-1,TRBJ2-3,CASSLVRAGPTDTQYF,TGCGCCAGCAGCTTGGTCCGCGCGGGTCCCACAGATACGCAGTATTTT
NA,NA,TRBV27,TRBJ1-5,CASSLGAGANQPQHF,TGTGCCAGCAGCCTGGGGGCAGGGGCTAATCAGCCCCAGCATTTT
NA,TRBD2,TRBV5-1,TRBJ2-7,CASSLGGGSTEQYF,TGCGCCAGCAGCTTGGGGGGAGGGAGCACCGAGCAGTACTTC
NA,TRBD1,TRBV5-1,TRBJ2-5,CASRRGGRQGAETQYF,TGCGCCAGCAGAAGGGGAGGCCGACAGGGGGCTGAGACCCAGTACTTC
NA,NA,TRBV4-1,TRBJ1-2,CASSQEVDSLWVANYGYTF,TGCGCCAGCAGCCAAGAAGTCGACTCCCTTTGGGTAGCTAACTATGGCTACACCTTC
NA,NA,TRBV19,TRBJ1-2,CASLPGKRDYGYTF,TGTGCCAGCCTACCGGGAAAAAGGGACTATGGCTACACCTTC
NA,NA,TRBV30,TRBJ2-1,CAFLGDSYNEQFF,TGTGCCTTTCTCGGGGACTCCTACAATGAGCAGTTCTTC
NA,NA,TRBV5-1,TRBJ1-5,CASSLSGGRGEPQHF,TGCGCCAGCAGCTTGTCCGGGGGAAGGGGTGAGCCCCAGCATTTT
few,TRBD2,TRBV28,TRBJ2-5,CASSFGTSGRGTQYF,TGTGCCAGCAGTTTCGGGACTAGCGGGAGAGGGACCCAGTACTTC
NA,TRBD2,TRBV7-6,TRBJ2-7,CASSETSGRRGEQYF,TGTGCCAGCAGCGAGACTAGCGGGAGGCGGGGCGAGCAGTACTTC
NA,TRBD2,TRBV28,TRBJ2-3,CASRAGVTDTQYF,TGTGCCAGCAGGGCGGGGGTGACAGATACGCAGTATTTT
once,NA,TRBV5-4,TRBJ2-7,CASSSVEVYEQYF,TGTGCCAGCAGCTCCGTGGAGGTGTACGAGCAGTACTTC
NA,TRBD1,TRBV5-1,TRBJ1-1,CASRGQGETEAFF,TGCGCCAGCAGAGGTCAGGGGGAGACTGAAGCTTTCTTT
NA,TRBD1,TRBV6-5,TRBJ2-7,CASSDRQGSYEQYF,TGTGCCAGCAGTGACCGACAGGGGAGCTACGAGCAGTACTTC
once,TRBD1,TRBV29-1,TRBJ1-5,CSVGNRGNQPQHF,TGCAGCGTTGGGAACAGGGGGAATCAGCCCCAGCATTTT
NA,NA,TRBV21-1,TRBJ2-7,CASSKGWYRIYEQYF,TGTGCCAGCAGCAAAGGATGGTACAGGATCTACGAGCAGTACTTC
NA,TRBD1,TRBV6-1,TRBJ2-3,CASSERDRSTDTQYF,TGTGCCAGCAGTGAAAGGGACAGAAGCACAGATACGCAGTATTTT
once,NA,TRBV9,TRBJ1-1,CASSQTLTMNTEAFF,TGTGCCAGCAGCCAAACATTGACTATGAACACTGAAGCTTTCTTT
NA,TRBD2,TRBV7-3,TRBJ2-3,CASSSGLDTDTQYF,TGTGCCAGCAGCTCGGGACTAGACACAGATACGCAGTATTTT
NA,NA,TRBV28,TRBJ2-4,CASSLDGKNIQYF,TGTGCCAGCAGCCTCGACGGTAAAAACATTCAGTACTTC
NA,NA,TRBV28,TRBJ2-7,CASSLGTTEQYF,TGTGCCAGCAGTTTAGGTACAACCGAGCAGTACTTC
NA,TRBD1,TRBV30,TRBJ1-2,CAWSLGTGLYGYTF,TGTGCCTGGAGTCTCGGGACAGGGCTCTATGGCTACACCTTC
NA,NA,TRBV21-1,TRBJ1-5,CASSKDGNQPQHF,TGTGCCAGCAGCAAAGACGGGAATCAGCCCCAGCATTTT